These 12 T cell receptor beta chains share one sample of origin, sequenced in a study of T-cell reconstitution after alpha-beta-depleted transplantation in children (dated by TCRdb to 2015 to 2016). The library was generated by PCR. Instrument on record: Illumina HiSeq 2500. To normalize quantification of the TCRbeta repertoire, the TCR libraries were built with molecular barcoding that relied on unique molecular identifiers. In-frame beta chains were kept once TCRdb had trimmed the public reads at Q25 with fastp and called clones with MiXCR. Identical CDR3 protein sequences are pooled into one entry, listed with their most common genes and DNA. Counted in this sample were around 450,000 distinct CDR3 sequences; more than 9% of them appeared once. The ten top clones hold roughly 2% of the sample. Reading the label with the study, this specimen's treatment or condition is: allogeneic hematopoietic cell transplantation with graft depleted of TCRalphabeta T cells and CD19 B cells.

Sequences were derived from PBMCs, sampled before TCRalphabeta/CD19-depleted stem cell transplant. The source is a child aged 2 to 10 with inherited bone marrow failure, due to receive a stem cell transplant.

The chain recombines TRBV4-3 with TRBJ2-3; no reliable D call. V lost 0 bases and J lost 2, with 9 bases in between. CDR1 is LGHNA and CDR2 is YSLEER in the germline V gene. CDR3 length: 15 amino acids. The CDR3, as DNA: TGCGCCAGCAGCCAAGATCCCCAGAACACAGATACGCAGTATTTT. Its translation is CASSQDPQNTDTQYF.

This clonotype was seen repeatedly, ten times or more. The chain joins TRBV12-3 or TRBV12-4 to TRBJ2-1; D is perhaps TRBD2 (6 bases). V was trimmed by 5 bases and J by 9 bases, leaving 35 bases between them. This CDR3 has 20 residues. CDR3: CASSPVKGAATRSGEGEQFF. The DNA of the CDR3 is TGTGCCAGCAGTCCAGTCAAAGGGGCCGCGACTAGAAGTGGTGAAGGTGAGCAGTTCTTC.

This clonotype was seen a handful of times. The rearrangement uses TRBV18 and TRBJ2-3; possibly TRBD2 for D (5 bases). Germline assignment: CDR1 KGHSH and CDR2 LQKENI. This CDR3 region has 15 residues. V lost 8 bases and J lost 1, with 16 bases in between. The DNA for the CDR3 is TGTGCCAGCCTGAATACCCTTAGCGGCACAGATACGCAGTATTTT. Amino acids: CASLNTLSGTDTQYF.

This clonotype was counted between two and nine times. J is TRBJ2-3 and V is TRBV6-1; 16 bases agree with TRBD2. Unmatched junction bases numbered 2, after V lost 6 bases and J lost 5 bases. The CDR3 is 15 residues long. Per germline, CDR1 MNHNS and CDR2 SASEGT. The CDR3 is CASRGLAGGGDTQYF. CDR3 bases: TGTGCCAGCAGGGGACTAGCGGGAGGGGGAGATACGCAGTATTTT.

This clonotype occurred many times. This chain connects TRBV20-1 to TRBJ1-3, with D unclear. CDR3 size: 13 residues. The germline V and J ends were trimmed by 3 bases and 0 bases, with 6 bases remaining between them. The germline gives CDR1 DFQATT, CDR2 SNEGSKA (reference sequence). CDR3 DNA: TGCAGTGCTAGTCGGACCTCTGGAAACACCATATATTTT. It specifies CSASRTSGNTIYF.

Many counts were recorded for this clonotype. This chain joins TRBV20-1 and TRBJ2-3; a possible D gene is TRBD2 (6 bases). CDR3 length equals 16 residues. V shed 6 bases and J shed 1 base, with 20 bases lying between them. CDR1 and CDR2 from the germline V gene are DFQATT and SNEGSKA (reference sequence). CDR3 protein: CSAIIYGSGGTDTQYF. The CDR3 DNA reads as TGCAGTGCCATAATATACGGGAGTGGCGGCACAGATACGCAGTATTTT.

The chain is built from TRBV20-1 and TRBJ1-4, with D unresolved. From germline, CDR1 is DFQATT and CDR2 SNEGSKA (reference sequence). The CDR3 loop spans 15 amino acids. The V and J ends lost 3 bases and 3 bases respectively, with 14 bases between them. The CDR3 is CSASRLGLPNEKLFF. The CDR3 DNA sequence: TGCAGTGCTAGTCGGCTAGGGTTACCTAATGAAAAACTGTTTTTT.

This clonotype came up a few times. One end of the junction is discordant with germline, which a read error may explain. V gene TRBV5-5 combines with J gene TRBJ1-2, with D possibly being TRBD1 (5 bases). The CDR3 sequence is 14 residues long. From germline, CDR1 is SGHKS and CDR2 YYEKEE (reference sequence). The DNA of the CDR3 is TGTGCCAGCAGCCCCGATGTGGGCTTGACAGCCGGGGGTTTC. Amino acid sequence: CASSPDVGLTAGGF.

This clonotype was detected ten times or more. The rearrangement links TRBV5-1 to TRBJ2-2; TRBD2 is a possible D gene (6 bases). V was trimmed by 0 bases and J by 6 bases, leaving 15 bases between them. This CDR3 has 16 residues. The germline V gene encodes CDR1 SGHRS and CDR2 YFSETQ. CDR3 in amino acids: CASSLAGRGRSGELFF. For the CDR3, the DNA is TGCGCCAGCAGCTTGGCCGGGCGGGGACGATCCGGGGAGCTGTTTTTT.

The chain couples TRBV27 to TRBJ1-1; 7 bases agree with TRBD1. Trimming removed 7 bases from V and 2 bases from J; junction bases left unmatched: 7. The CDR3 spans 14 residues. Germline values: CDR1 MNHEY, CDR2 SMNVEV (reference sequence). In DNA, the CDR3 is TGTGCCAGCACTTTGACAGGGTCAAACACTGAAGCTTTCTTT. This encodes CASTLTGSNTEAFF.

This clonotype appeared a few times. The chain links TRBV20-1 to TRBJ2-7; no clear D gene. Trimming took off 6 bases at V and 1 base at J, with 10 bases between the two ends. This CDR3 region has 12 residues. Germline V lookup: CDR1 DFQATT, CDR2 SNEGSKA (reference sequence). CDR3: CSARPRSYEQYF. DNA of the CDR3: TGCAGTGCCAGACCGAGGTCCTACGAGCAGTACTTC.

Only a few counts were recorded for this clonotype. The chain combines TRBV7-9 with TRBJ2-3; perhaps TRBD1 as D (5 bases). CDR1 is SEHNR and CDR2 is FQNEAQ in the germline V gene (reference sequence). This CDR3 has 16 amino acids. V lost 2 bases to trimming and J lost 0 bases, with 12 bases between them. The CDR3: CASSLSLDTSTDTQYF. In nucleotides, the CDR3 is TGTGCCAGCAGCTTAAGTCTGGACACGAGCACAGATACGCAGTATTTT.